These 26 T cell receptor beta chains were sequenced from one sample in a study of blood T cell repertoires in COVID-19. Assay: immunoSEQ multiplex PCR; the TCRdb copy retains only in-frame clones and omits some. The table includes about 120,000 clones, over 75% detected once. The sequencing sample was made of peripheral blood. These receptors were taken from a woman older than 75 with acute or convalescent COVID-19.

This clone came up a few times. The chain links TRBV5-1 to TRBJ1-1; 7 bases match TRBD1. V was clipped by 2 bases and J by 3 bases; unmatched bases: 4. In germline, CDR1 is SGHRS, CDR2 YFSETQ. The CDR3 loop spans 14 amino acids. The CDR3 DNA sequence: TGCGCCAGCAGCTTACAGGGGAAGGACACTGAAGCTTTCTTT. This sequence encodes CASSLQGKDTEAFF.

The chain uses TRBV7-2 and TRBJ1-2; no clear D gene. Deletions cut 0 bases from V and 4 bases from J, with 9 bases between. This CDR3 region has 14 residues. Germline V gives CDR1 SGHTA, CDR2 FQGNSA. CDR3 residues: CASSLALVAYGYTF. The CDR3 region has the DNA TGTGCCAGCAGCTTAGCTTTAGTCGCCTATGGCTACACCTTC. Full variable domain (missing parts from reference TRBV7-2 and TRBJ1-2): GAGVSQSPSNKVTEKGKDVELRCDPISGHTALYWYRQSLGQGLEFLIYFQGNSAPDKSGLPSDRFSAERTGGSVSTLTIQRTQQEDSAVYLCASSLALVAYGYTFGSGTRLTVV.

The chain carries TRBV18 and TRBJ1-1; 7 bases fit TRBD1. V gave up 1 base and J gave up 0 bases; unmatched junction bases: 8. This CDR3 is 17 amino acids long. Germline assignment: CDR1 KGHSH and CDR2 LQKENI. The CDR3 nucleotides read TGTGCCAGCTCACCACAAGGGACGACAGGGATGAACACTGAAGCTTTCTTT. This sequence encodes CASSPQGTTGMNTEAFF. Complete variable domain (other parts from reference TRBV18 and TRBJ1-1): NAGVMQNPRHLVRRRGQEARLRCSPMKGHSHVYWYRQLPEEGLKFMVYLQKENIIDESGMPKERFSAEFPKEGPSILRIQQVVRGDSAAYFCASSPQGTTGMNTEAFFGQGTRLTVV.

This chain connects TRBV5-1 to TRBJ1-1; the match to TRBD1 covers 11 bases. With 4 bases clipped from V and 1 base from J, the junction kept 3 bases outside the gene matches. The CDR3 has 15 amino acids. Germline V gene data show CDR1 as SGHRS and CDR2 as YFSETQ. This CDR3 is CASSLGQGGNTEAFF. The CDR3 region has the DNA TGCGCCAGCAGCCTGGGACAGGGGGGGAACACTGAAGCTTTCTTT.

Regarding this clone: One end of the junction does not line up with germline, which may come from a read error. This chain uses TRBV7-7 with TRBJ2-1; 10 nucleotides line up with TRBD2. This CDR3 comprises 16 residues. Germline V gene sequence: CDR1 SSHAT, CDR2 FNYEAQ (reference sequence). CDR3 sequence reads: CASSPLGSGGAGEQFF. CDR3 sequence (DNA): TGTGCTAGCAGCCCCCTGGGCAGCGGGGGGGCTGGTGAGCAGTTCTTC.

The J gene is TRBJ1-1, the V gene TRBV19; D is uncertain. CDR1 and CDR2 from the germline V gene are LNHDA and SQIVND (reference sequence). The CDR3 extends over 15 amino acids. V was cut by 3 bases and J by 0 bases, with 11 bases left in between. The CDR3 protein is CASSISPGLNTEAFF. CDR3 DNA: TGTGCCAGTAGTATCTCTCCAGGCCTGAACACTGAAGCTTTCTTT.

The CDR3 region is CASSPEAGVSYNEQFF. CDR3 in DNA: TGTGCCAGCTCACCTGAAGCGGGGGTCTCCTACAATGAGCAGTTCTTC. The chain carries TRBV18 and TRBJ2-1; 8 bases line up with TRBD2. The germline gives CDR1 KGHSH, CDR2 LQKENI. This CDR3 is built from 16 residues. Trimming removed 3 bases from V and 0 bases from J; junction bases left unmatched: 4.

The chain links TRBV7-6 to TRBJ1-4; TRBD1 aligns across 10 bases. The CDR3 is 15 residues long. V dropped 5 bases and J dropped 6; count of bases not matched to a gene: 6. From germline, CDR1 is SGHVS and CDR2 FNYEAQ. Written as DNA, the CDR3 is TGTGCCAGCAGCCGAACGGGACAGGGGTATGAAAAACTGTTTTTT. The encoded protein is CASSRTGQGYEKLFF.

The chain is built from TRBV7-6 and TRBJ2-5, with D tentatively TRBD1 (6 bases). Deletions cut 5 bases from V and 3 bases from J, with 13 bases between. Per the germline V gene, CDR1 is SGHVS and CDR2 is FNYEAQ. CDR3 size: 14 residues. The CDR3 DNA follows: TGTGCCAGCAGCCAAGGGACATGGGAAGAGACCCAGTACTTC. This gives the protein CASSQGTWEETQYF.

This clone is a singleton in its sample. The gene calls are TRBV4-2 and TRBJ1-2, with 9 bases fitting TRBD1. The CDR3 is 14 residues long. Germline CDR1 LGHNA, CDR2 YNFKEQ. Trimming at V came to 7 bases and at J to 7 bases, leaving 10 bases not matched to a gene. CDR3 DNA sequence: TGTGCCAGCAAAAAACAGGGGGCTGGAAGTGGCTACACCTTC. It translates to CASKKQGAGSGYTF.

This chain connects TRBV6-1 to TRBJ1-5, with D maybe TRBD1 (6 bases). The germline V gene encodes CDR1 MNHNS and CDR2 SASEGT. V was shortened by 3 bases and J by 3 bases, with 12 bases between the two germline ends. The CDR3 spans 15 residues. CDR3 DNA sequence: TGTGCCAGCAGTGAGTATGGACAGCCCAATCAGCCCCAGCATTTT. This gives the protein CASSEYGQPNQPQHF.

The chain recombines TRBV4-1 with TRBJ2-5; a weak D match, TRBD2 (5 bases). V lost 1 base and J 4 bases, leaving 22 bases between the germline ends. The CDR3 extends over 18 amino acids. In germline, CDR1 is MGHRA, CDR2 YSYEKL. CDR3 coding DNA: TGCGCCAGCAGCCAAGTTAGTCTCGGGTGGCATGGAGGAGAGACCCAGTACTTC. It is translated as CASSQVSLGWHGGETQYF.

The chain is built from TRBV9 and TRBJ1-1, with D possibly TRBD1 on 6 matching bases. V shed 4 bases and J shed 0 bases, with 10 bases lying between them. The CDR3 length is 14 residues. Germline V gene data show CDR1 as SGDLS and CDR2 as YYNGEE. CDR3 sequence: CASSRRQVNTEAFF. The CDR3 coding sequence is TGTGCCAGCAGCAGAAGACAGGTGAACACTGAAGCTTTCTTT.

This rearrangement joins TRBV10-3 to TRBJ1-5, with D perhaps matching TRBD1 (5 bases). This CDR3 is built from 14 residues. The ends were cut back, 3 bases at V and 4 bases at J, with 10 bases in the middle. CDR1 is ENHRY, CDR2 SYGVKD, per germline. The DNA for the CDR3 is TGTGCCATCAGTGACGGAGGGGCAAATCAGCCCCAGCATTTT. Translating it yields CAISDGGANQPQHF.

V and J are TRBV11-1 and TRBJ2-3; D is undetermined. Trimming pared 6 bases from V and 7 bases from J, leaving 11 bases between. The germline gives CDR1 SGHAT, CDR2 FQDESV (reference sequence). The CDR3 contains 12 residues. For the CDR3, the DNA is TGTGCCAGCAGTTCCAGGTTAAATACGCAGTATTTT. It is translated as CASSSRLNTQYF.

V gene TRBV2 combines with J gene TRBJ1-5, with a possible D match to TRBD1 (6 bases). Trimming pared 4 bases from V and 4 bases from J, leaving 17 bases between. The CDR3 is 16 amino acids. Germline V gene sequence: CDR1 SNHLY, CDR2 FYNNEI. The CDR3 bases are TGTGCCAGCAGTGCTGAGGCGTCCAGGGGAAATCAGCCCCAGCATTTT. The encoded protein is CASSAEASRGNQPQHF.

The chain links TRBV7-2 to TRBJ1-1, with D perhaps TRBD1 (5 bases). Trimming took 1 base from V and 5 from J, leaving 14 bases between them. The germline CDR1 and CDR2 sequences are SGHTA and FQGNSA. The CDR3 extends over 15 amino acids. CDR3 in amino acids: CASSLEPGRETEAFF. The CDR3 coding sequence is TGTGCCAGCAGCTTAGAGCCAGGGAGGGAAACTGAAGCTTTCTTT.

The chain joins TRBV24-1 to TRBJ2-1, with a possible D match to TRBD1 (6 bases). Germline-derived CDR1 and CDR2 are KGHDR and SFDVKD. The CDR3 spans 15 residues. V was cut by 7 bases and J by 0 bases, with 12 bases left in between. CDR3 in DNA: TGTGCCACCAGCCCCGGGACAAGCTCCTACAATGAGCAGTTCTTC. Protein sequence: CATSPGTSSYNEQFF.

The rearrangement links TRBV28 to TRBJ1-1, with 7 nucleotides matching TRBD1. The CDR3 totals 14 residues. Unmatched junction bases numbered 10, after V lost 8 bases and J lost 4 bases. The germline V gene has CDR1 MDHEN and CDR2 SYDVKM. CDR3 residues: CASGAGGPSTEAFF. The CDR3 DNA follows: TGTGCCAGCGGGGCAGGGGGGCCGTCCACTGAAGCTTTCTTT.

On this clone: The junction does not match germline at one end; this may be a read error. The chain employs TRBV28 and TRBJ2-6; TRBD2 might be the D (7 bases). The CDR3 contains 17 residues. Per the germline V gene, CDR1 is MDHEN and CDR2 is SYDVKM. DNA of the CDR3: TGTGCCAGCAGTTTGGTTGGGGGGGGCACTGGGACCAACGTCCTGACTTTC. It yields the protein CASSLVGGGTGTNVLTF. Based on the CDR3 plus reference TRBV28 and TRBJ2-6, the full variable domain is DVKVTQSSRYLVKRTGEKVFLECVQDMDHENMFWYRQDPGLGLRLIYFSYDVKMKEKGDIPEGYSVSREKKERFSLILESASTNQTSMYLCASSLVGGGTGTNVLTFGAGSRLTVL.

This clone was observed a few times. This chain links TRBV3-1 (or the pseudogene TRBV3-2) with TRBJ2-7; TRBD2 matches 8 bases. Germline CDR1 and CDR2: LGHDT and YNNKEL (reference sequence). The V segment lost 4 bases and the J segment 3 bases; nucleotides outside the gene matches: 8. This CDR3 spans 15 amino acids. DNA for the CDR3: TGTGCCAGCAGCCCGGGGGAGAGCGGGGGCTACGAGCAGTACTTC. Its protein is CASSPGESGGYEQYF.

The V gene is TRBV2, the J gene TRBJ1-2; D not certain. CDR1 is SNHLY, CDR2 FYNNEI, per germline. CDR3 length: 13 residues. With 4 bases removed from V and 7 bases from J, the gap between germline ends came to 13 bases. The CDR3 region has the DNA TGTGCCAGCAGTGGTACCCGGTTGCTTGGCTACACCTTC. This sequence encodes CASSGTRLLGYTF.

The chain employs TRBV5-1 and TRBJ1-2; 8 bases fit TRBD1. The CDR3 extends over 13 amino acids. V was pared by 4 bases and J by 6 bases, with 5 bases of the junction left unmatched. The germline V gene encodes CDR1 SGHRS and CDR2 YFSETQ. CDR3 region: CASSAGQGDGYTF. As DNA, the CDR3 is TGCGCCAGCAGCGCAGGACAGGGTGATGGCTACACCTTC.

The chain joins TRBV28 to TRBJ1-4; D ambiguous. Trimming cost V 2 bases and J 0 bases, with 19 bases left between them. In germline, CDR1 is MDHEN, CDR2 SYDVKM. This CDR3 has 19 residues. The CDR3 nucleotides read TGTGCCAGCAGTTTACTTAGTCCACCCCGGAGAACAACTAATGAAAAACTGTTTTTT. It encodes CASSLLSPPRRTTNEKLFF.

This chain uses TRBV4-3 with TRBJ1-3, with 7 bases fitting TRBD1. Per the germline V gene, CDR1 is LGHNA and CDR2 is YSLEER. CDR3 size: 17 residues. V lost 0 bases to trimming and J lost 2 bases; unmatched junction nucleotides: 7. The CDR3 loop is CASSQDIRDSTGNTIYF. The DNA of the CDR3 is TGCGCCAGCAGCCAAGATATTAGGGACAGTACTGGAAACACCATATATTTT.

CDR3 sequence reads: CASSPDRVGQPQHF. CDR3 bases: TGTGCCAGCTCACCCGACAGGGTTGGTCAGCCCCAGCATTTT. The chain carries TRBV18 and TRBJ1-5; 7 bases line up with TRBD1. Germline trimming cut 3 bases from V and 6 bases from J; bases unmatched to any gene: 5. In germline, CDR1 is KGHSH, CDR2 LQKENI. The CDR3 spans 14 residues.